Following are 16 T cell receptor beta chains from one sample sequenced in a study of blood T cell repertoires in COVID-19. Sequenced by immunoSEQ multiplex PCR; TCRdb stores in-frame clones only, minus some. The sample has 450,000 to 500,000 clones; roughly 87% are singletons. Sequencing was done on a sample of PBMCs or T cells enriched from blood (not recorded which). The origin of the receptors is a woman under 30 who had recovered from COVID-19.

The genes are TRBV2 and TRBJ2-1, with 11 positions matching TRBD2. Germline V gene lookup returns CDR1 SNHLY and CDR2 FYNNEI. V lost 4 bases, J lost 12 bases, and 8 bases stayed unmatched. CDR3 size: 14 residues. The CDR3 bases are TGTGCCAGCAGTGGGGTTAGCGGGGGGGCGAGGCAGTTCTTC. It specifies CASSGVSGGARQFF.

This chain connects TRBV4-1 to TRBJ1-6, with 7 bases aligning to TRBD1. V was pared by 6 bases and J by 0 bases, with 5 bases of the junction left unmatched. The CDR3 consists of 16 residues. Germline V gene lookup returns CDR1 MGHRA and CDR2 YSYEKL. The CDR3 loop reads CASRTGPSSYNSPLHF. DNA of the CDR3: TGCGCCAGCAGGACAGGGCCAAGCTCCTATAATTCACCCCTCCACTTT.

The chain joins TRBV12-3 or TRBV12-4 to TRBJ2-5; no firm D call. The germline V and J ends were trimmed by 4 bases and 3 bases, with 6 bases remaining between them. The CDR3 contains 12 residues. For the CDR3, the DNA is TGTGCCAGCAGTTCACGGGAAGAGACCCAGTACTTC. Amino acid sequence: CASSSREETQYF.

V is TRBV21-1 and J is TRBJ1-1; the table gives TRBD1 as D, unverified against the DNA. TRBV21-1 is reported as a pseudogene. This CDR3 contains 14 residues. CDR3 coding DNA: TGTGCCAGCATCCGGACAGGGAAAGGGGCTGAAGCTTTCTTT. Translating gives CASIRTGKGAEAFF.

A remark on this clone: The same CDR3 is also encoded by other DNA sequences in this sample. The CDR3 nucleotides read TGTGCCAGCAGCTTACGGGGGGCTTCCTACAATGAGCAGTTCTTC. As protein: CASSLRGASYNEQFF. This chain links TRBV7-3 with TRBJ2-1; a weak D match, TRBD2 (7 bases). The CDR3 sequence is 15 residues long. Deletions cut 2 bases from V and 1 base from J, with 9 bases between. Looked up from germline, CDR1 is SGHTA and CDR2 is FQGTGA.

Only a few counts were recorded for this clone. V is TRBV5-1 and J is TRBJ1-5; possibly TRBD1 for D (5 bases). V was clipped by 4 bases and J by 6 bases, with 17 bases between them. The CDR3 extends over 15 amino acids. Germline V lookup: CDR1 SGHRS, CDR2 YFSETQ. In nucleotides, the CDR3 is TGCGCCAGCAGCCCCACCGGGGGGGATGGTCAGCCCCAGCATTTT. Encoded protein: CASSPTGGDGQPQHF. Using reference TRBV5-1 and TRBJ1-5 for the parts outside the CDR3, the full variable domain is KAGVTQTPRYLIKTRGQQVTLSCSPISGHRSVSWYQQTPGQGLQFLFEYFSETQRNKGNFPGRFSGRQFSNSRSEMNVSTLELGDSALYLCASSPTGGDGQPQHFGDGTRLSIL.

This chain uses TRBV6-1 with TRBJ1-5, with D maybe TRBD1 (5 bases). The V end was cut by 1 base, the J end by 3 bases, with 7 bases between. Germline V gene data show CDR1 as MNHNS and CDR2 as SASEGT. The CDR3 is 14 amino acids. DNA of the CDR3: TGTGCCAGCAGTGAAGGACAGCTCAATCAGCCCCAGCATTTT. Translation gives CASSEGQLNQPQHF.

The chain has TRBV27 and TRBJ2-1; D may be TRBD2 (6 bases). V was cut by 6 bases and J by 2 bases, with 14 bases left in between. Germline V gene sequence: CDR1 MNHEY, CDR2 SMNVEV (reference sequence). The CDR3 covers 15 residues. The CDR3 loop reads CASRFGGNAYNEQFF. CDR3 coding DNA: TGTGCCAGCAGATTTGGAGGGAATGCCTACAATGAGCAGTTCTTC.

The V gene is TRBV5-1, the J gene TRBJ2-1; D is possibly TRBD1 (6 bases). Trimming shortened V by 4 bases and J by 9 bases, and 20 bases separated the two germline ends. Germline CDR1 reads SGHRS; CDR2 reads YFSETQ. There are 15 residues in the CDR3. CDR3: CASSRGGQGIGEQFF. Here the CDR3 DNA reads TGCGCCAGCAGCCGTGGCGGCCAGGGGATCGGTGAGCAGTTCTTC.

This chain connects TRBV11-2 to TRBJ2-2; no clear D. This CDR3 contains 13 residues. Germline CDR1 is SGHAT and CDR2 is FQNNGV. V was trimmed by 6 bases and J by 7 bases, leaving 12 bases between them. The CDR3 bases are TGTGCCAGCAGACCCAACAACGACGGGGAGCTGTTTTTT. Its translation: CASRPNNDGELFF. Together with reference TRBV11-2 and TRBJ2-2, the CDR3 gives the full variable domain: EAGVAQSPRYKIIEKRQSVAFWCNPISGHATLYWYQQILGQGPKLLIQFQNNGVVDDSQLPKDRFSAERLKGVDSTLKIQPAKLEDSAVYLCASRPNNDGELFFGEGSRLTVL.

CDR3 nucleotides: TGTGCCAGCAGTTCGCCGGGACAGGGGAGCTATGGCTACACCTTC. Translating it yields CASSSPGQGSYGYTF. V usage is TRBV5-6 and J usage is TRBJ1-2; 10 bases are shared with TRBD1. Germline V gives CDR1 SGHDT, CDR2 YYEEEE. This CDR3 region has 15 residues. Unmatched junction bases numbered 8, after V lost 5 bases and J lost 4 bases.

The V and J genes are TRBV19 and TRBJ2-3; TRBD2 matches at 8 bases. Per the germline V gene, CDR1 is LNHDA and CDR2 is SQIVND (reference sequence). The ends lost 8 bases at V and 4 bases at J; junction bases unmatched: 11. The CDR3 has 15 amino acids. The CDR3 DNA reads as TGTGCCAGTCAAAACCCGGGACTAGGGGCAGATACGCAGTATTTT. It yields the protein CASQNPGLGADTQYF.

CDR3 amino acids: CASSQTVYGYTF. DNA for the CDR3: TGTGCCAGCAGCCAAACAGTCTATGGCTACACCTTC. The chain carries TRBV3-1 (or the pseudogene TRBV3-2) and TRBJ1-2; the D is unclear. This CDR3 contains 12 residues. Germline V CDR1 and CDR2: LGHDT, YNNKEL (reference sequence). V gave up 2 bases and J gave up 4 bases, with 5 bases separating them.

The chain uses TRBV25-1 and TRBJ1-1; 8 nucleotides line up with TRBD1. V lost 7 bases, J lost 5 bases, and 6 bases stayed unmatched. CDR1 and CDR2 from the germline V gene are MGHDK and SYGVNS. CDR3 length equals 13 residues. CDR3 sequence (DNA): TGTGCCAGCATCGGACAGGGCAGAACTGAAGCTTTCTTT. Translating it yields CASIGQGRTEAFF.

This clone has a single count. The rearrangement joins TRBV6-5 to TRBJ1-1; 7 nucleotides match TRBD1. This CDR3 is 13 amino acids long. Unmatched junction bases numbered 9, after V lost 11 bases and J lost 3 bases. Germline V gene sequence: CDR1 MNHEY, CDR2 SVGAGI. The CDR3: CAASNTGDTEAFF. CDR3 sequence (DNA): TGTGCCGCAAGCAACACAGGGGACACTGAAGCTTTCTTT.

The chain is built from TRBV9 and TRBJ1-2, with D perhaps TRBD1 (5 bases). Germline CDR1 SGDLS, CDR2 YYNGEE. This CDR3 comprises 15 residues. V was cut by 4 bases and J by 2 bases, with 15 bases left in between. CDR3 in DNA: TGTGCCAGCAGCCCATCCTCGGGGGGGAACTATGGCTACACCTTC. It encodes CASSPSSGGNYGYTF.